This TCR beta chain was captured in a study of read filtering for tumor transcriptome and immune sequencing. Study observations and caveats: The sorted CD138-negative fraction was a mixed bone marrow immune population, not purified T cells.

In this sample, this clonotype turned up many times. Its matching antigen is unknown. Sampling of bone marrow took place during active disease in every patient. V lost 3 bases to trimming and J lost 6 bases; unmatched junction nucleotides: 10. CDR3 length: 16 residues. Germline CDR1 reads SGHTA; CDR2 reads FQGNSA. From 300 to 450 ng of RNA, a library with molecular barcoded alpha/delta and beta/gamma adaptors was made. TCRdb re-analysed the reads in MiXCR, keeping a single row per CDR3 protein. In the table there are approximately 59,000 distinct CDR3 sequences, roughly an eighth of which are singletons.

The sequenced sample consisted of a population of CD138-negative cells sorted from bone marrow. The chain carries TRBV7-2 and TRBJ1-5, with 8 positions matching TRBD1. This clonotype was sampled from a donor aged 40 or over with multiple myeloma. CDR3 DNA sequence: TGTGCCAGCAGCTTCCAGGGGGCGAGAATGGGTCAGCCCCAGCATTTT. It encodes CASSFQGARMGQPQHF.